A single sample is the source of the 27 T cell receptor beta chains below, sequenced in a study of T-cell memory formation after mild COVID-19. TCRdb passed the 5' RACE reads through MiXCR, listing each CDR3 protein once. Of around 500,000 distinct CDR3 sequences detected, about 18% appear once; the ten largest clones hold 10% to 15%. Specimen: PBMCs or a T cell subset sorted from them (not recorded which). The receptors shown here come from an adult woman who had mild COVID-19 (a few samples of this study predate the infection). Cell type and time point are not known.

The chain has TRBV27 and TRBJ1-6; 7 bases fit TRBD1. V lost 0 bases and J lost 5; bases outside the gene matches: 1. Germline values: CDR1 MNHEY, CDR2 SMNVEV (reference sequence). CDR3 length: 15 amino acids. This chain's CDR3 is CASSLSGTDNSPLHF. As DNA, the CDR3 is TGTGCCAGCAGTTTATCTGGGACAGATAATTCACCCCTCCACTTT.

This clonotype was detected a few times. The rearrangement joins TRBV7-2 to TRBJ2-7; no definite D call. Looked up from germline, CDR1 is SGHTA and CDR2 is FQGNSA. V lost 2 bases and J 1 base, leaving 9 bases between the germline ends. CDR3 length equals 14 residues. The CDR3 sequence is CASSLPTRSYEQYF. The DNA for the CDR3 is TGTGCCAGCAGCTTACCGACACGTTCCTACGAGCAGTACTTC.

This clonotype was seen a few times. The rearrangement uses TRBV11-3 and TRBJ2-2; D ambiguous. The V end lost 4 bases, the J end lost 1 base, and 7 bases lay between the germline ends. The CDR3 loop spans 14 amino acids. Germline CDR1 is SGHNT and CDR2 is YENEEA. The CDR3 region is CASSWAGNTGELFF. CDR3 bases: TGTGCCAGCAGCTGGGCAGGGAACACCGGGGAGCTGTTTTTT. Full variable domain (missing parts from reference TRBV11-3 and TRBJ2-2): EAGVVQSPRYKIIEKKQPVAFWCNPISGHNTLYWYLQNLGQGPELLIRYENEEAVDDSQLPKDRFSAERLKGVDSTLKIQPAELGDSAVYLCASSWAGNTGELFFGEGSRLTVL.

The gene calls are TRBV7-9 and TRBJ1-2; a possible D gene is TRBD1 (5 bases). The germline gives CDR1 SEHNR, CDR2 FQNEAQ (reference sequence). The CDR3 is 14 residues long. V lost 3 bases, J lost 4 bases, and 12 bases lay in between. The CDR3 DNA sequence: TGTGCCAGCAGCTTGGCAACAGGTGGCTATGGCTACACCTTC. Amino acid sequence: CASSLATGGYGYTF.

The rearrangement joins TRBV12-3 or TRBV12-4 to TRBJ2-4; 9 bases are a match to TRBD1. Germline trimming cut 6 bases from V and 6 bases from J; bases unmatched to any gene: 6. The CDR3 totals 14 residues. CDR3 residues: CASSSGTGRNIQYF. DNA for the CDR3: TGTGCCAGCAGCTCGGGGACAGGGAGAAACATTCAGTACTTC.

This clonotype was found a few times. The rearrangement uses TRBV24-1 and TRBJ2-7, with D tentatively TRBD1 (5 bases). CDR3 length: 15 residues. V lost 4 bases and J 0 bases, leaving 12 bases between the germline ends. Germline V CDR1 and CDR2: KGHDR, SFDVKD. CDR3 sequence: CATSDPRTTSYEQYF. The CDR3 nucleotides are TGTGCCACCAGTGACCCCCGGACAACCTCCTACGAGCAGTACTTC.

V usage is TRBV25-1 and J usage is TRBJ2-1; tentative D call: TRBD2 (6 bases). This CDR3 contains 12 residues. Per the germline V gene, CDR1 is MGHDK and CDR2 is SYGVNS. V dropped 6 bases and J dropped 6 bases, with 9 bases sitting between them. DNA for the CDR3: TGTGCCAGCAGGGGACTCGCCAATGAGCAGTTCTTC. Protein: CASRGLANEQFF.

The gene calls are TRBV6-5 and TRBJ1-5; the D gene is possibly TRBD1 (6 bases). The CDR3 length is 16 residues. V was cut by 11 bases and J by 1 base, with 21 bases left in between. CDR1 and CDR2 from the germline V gene are MNHEY and SVGAGI. The CDR3 is CASSVGGAKSNQPQHF. In nucleotides, the CDR3 is TGTGCCTCTAGCGTCGGGGGCGCGAAGAGCAATCAGCCCCAGCATTTT.

V gene TRBV7-6 combines with J gene TRBJ1-1; 7 bases line up with TRBD1. Germline trimming cut 0 bases from V and 0 bases from J; bases unmatched to any gene: 4. CDR3 size: 16 residues. The germline V gene has CDR1 SGHVS and CDR2 FNYEAQ. The CDR3, as DNA: TGTGCCAGCAGCTTAGCGGGGGGACAGATGAACACTGAAGCTTTCTTT. Protein: CASSLAGGQMNTEAFF.

The chain uses TRBV5-1 and TRBJ2-5; D is uncertain. The V end was cut by 0 bases, the J end by 3 bases, with 9 bases between. Germline V gene lookup returns CDR1 SGHRS and CDR2 YFSETQ. The CDR3 runs 14 residues. CDR3 coding DNA: TGCGCCAGCAGCTTGGGACTGCAGAAAGAGACCCAGTACTTC. Encoded protein: CASSLGLQKETQYF.

This clonotype showed up just a few times. V usage is TRBV20-1 and J usage is TRBJ1-2; tentatively, D is TRBD1 (6 bases). Deletions cut 3 bases from V and 3 bases from J, with 8 bases between. The germline V gene has CDR1 DFQATT and CDR2 SNEGSKA (reference sequence). CDR3 size: 12 residues. In DNA form, the CDR3 reads TGCAGTGCTAGTCCAGGGGACTATGGCTACACCTTC. Amino acids: CSASPGDYGYTF.

This clonotype was observed a few times. This rearrangement joins TRBV5-1 to TRBJ1-2; D remains ambiguous. Trimming stripped 0 bases from V and 8 bases from J, with 8 bases between. Germline V gene lookup returns CDR1 SGHRS and CDR2 YFSETQ. This CDR3 is built from 12 residues. This CDR3 is CASSLDRVGYTF. The CDR3 coding sequence is TGCGCCAGCAGCTTGGATCGGGTCGGCTACACCTTC.

The chain joins TRBV6-2 or TRBV6-3 to TRBJ2-2; D gene uncertain. Germline V gene lookup returns CDR1 MNHEY and CDR2 SVGEGT. This CDR3 is 13 amino acids long. Trimming stripped 6 bases from V and 5 bases from J, with 10 bases between. DNA for the CDR3: TGTGCCAGCAGGGTGGATGGTACCGGGGAGCTGTTTTTT. The encoded protein is CASRVDGTGELFF.

The table lists this clonotype with a count of one. The chain carries TRBV30 and TRBJ2-7, with D possibly TRBD1 on 6 matching bases. The CDR3 covers 14 residues. V lost 1 base to trimming and J lost 2 bases, with 12 bases between them. Germline CDR1 is GTSNPN and CDR2 is SVGIG (reference sequence). The CDR3 loop reads CAWSDLAGAYEQYF. The CDR3, as DNA: TGTGCCTGGAGTGACTTAGCAGGGGCCTACGAGCAGTACTTC.

This clonotype was counted only a few times. CDR3 nucleotide sequence: TGTGCCTGGAGTGAACAGGGGGCGACCGGGGAGCTGTTTTTT. Its protein product is CAWSEQGATGELFF. The V gene is TRBV30, the J gene TRBJ2-2; TRBD1 matches at 9 bases. Germline CDR1 is GTSNPN and CDR2 is SVGIG (reference sequence). The CDR3 is 14 residues long. The V and J ends lost 1 base and 5 bases, in that order; junction bases with no gene match: 2.

In this sample, this clonotype turned up a few times. The chain carries TRBV29-1 and TRBJ1-1, with D perhaps matching TRBD1 (5 bases). Germline V gene sequence: CDR1 SQVTM, CDR2 ANQGSEA. Between the trimmed V and J ends, which lost 6 bases and 4 bases, there was a span of 12 bases. The CDR3 is made up of 12 amino acids. Here the CDR3 reads CSVRVRGTEAFF. In DNA form, the CDR3 reads TGCAGCGTCAGGGTTCGGGGCACTGAAGCTTTCTTT.

This clonotype was detected once. This rearrangement joins TRBV20-1 to TRBJ2-7; a weak D match, TRBD2 (6 bases). The CDR3 is 14 residues long. CDR1 and CDR2 from the germline V gene are DFQATT and SNEGSKA (reference sequence). V lost 6 bases to trimming and J lost 7 bases, with 22 bases between them. CDR3 region: CSAPGAGGISEQYF. CDR3 DNA sequence: TGCAGTGCACCGGGAGCTGGTGGAATTTCGGAGCAGTACTTC.

The chain joins TRBV12-3 or TRBV12-4 to TRBJ1-5; a possible D gene is TRBD1 (6 bases). The length of the CDR3 is 15 residues. The germline V and J ends were trimmed by 8 bases and 7 bases, with 21 bases remaining between them. The chain's CDR3 is CASQSTRGRNQPQHF. In DNA form, the CDR3 reads TGTGCCAGCCAGTCAACTAGGGGGAGGAACCAGCCCCAGCATTTT.

This clonotype turned up a few times. This chain links TRBV9 with TRBJ1-6; maybe TRBD1 (6 bases). Deletions cut 0 bases from V and 6 bases from J, with 13 bases between. Germline loops: CDR1 SGDLS, CDR2 YYNGEE. This CDR3 comprises 16 residues. The CDR3 sequence: CASSVASGGSNSPLHF. Written as DNA, the CDR3 is TGTGCCAGCAGCGTAGCGTCGGGGGGCAGTAATTCACCCCTCCACTTT.

The sample holds a few counts of this clonotype. J is TRBJ1-5 and V is TRBV2, with D hard to call. Germline lookup yields CDR1 SNHLY and CDR2 FYNNEI. The CDR3 totals 15 residues. V was shortened by 4 bases and J by 0 bases, with 10 bases between the two germline ends. The CDR3 reads CASSGGGPSNQPQHF. As DNA, the CDR3 is TGTGCCAGCAGTGGGGGAGGACCTAGCAATCAGCCCCAGCATTTT.

The chain uses TRBV12-3 or TRBV12-4 and TRBJ1-6; D is perhaps TRBD1 (6 bases). Trimming took off 10 bases at V and 9 bases at J, with 13 bases between the two ends. The CDR3 loop spans 12 amino acids. The CDR3: CATTQGSSPLHF. The DNA of the CDR3 is TGTGCCACCACACAGGGTAGTTCACCCCTCCACTTT.

This chain joins TRBV2 and TRBJ2-5; 12 bases are shared with TRBD2. CDR3 length: 17 amino acids. Trimming removed 3 bases from V and 1 base from J; junction bases left unmatched: 6. Germline-derived CDR1 and CDR2 are SNHLY and FYNNEI. The CDR3: CASSDRTSGIFQETQYF. The DNA of the CDR3 is TGTGCCAGCAGTGATAGGACTAGCGGGATATTCCAAGAGACCCAGTACTTC.

This clonotype has a handful of counts. The chain couples TRBV6-5 to TRBJ1-6; D not resolved. CDR1 and CDR2 from the germline V gene are MNHEY and SVGAGI. The CDR3 loop spans 16 amino acids. Trimming left V 2 bases short and J 11 bases short, with 19 bases between. The CDR3 bases are TGTGCCAGCAGTTACGACATCTCGCCAGACGATACACCCCTCCACTTT. It is translated as CASSYDISPDDTPLHF.

The chain employs TRBV20-1 and TRBJ1-1; 8 bases align to TRBD1. The V gene end was trimmed by 5 bases and the J gene end by 1 base; junction bases not matched to a gene: 6. CDR1 DFQATT and CDR2 SNEGSKA come from the germline V gene (reference sequence). The CDR3 loop spans 14 amino acids. The CDR3 region has the DNA TGCAGTGCTTACCTACAGGGGGGGAACACTGAAGCTTTCTTT. This translates into CSAYLQGGNTEAFF.

The chain recombines TRBV21-1 with TRBJ2-7; whether TRBD2, the table's D call, matches the DNA was not checked. TRBV21-1 is noted as a pseudogene. This CDR3 has 18 amino acids. CDR3 nucleotides: TGTGCCAGCAGCACCCGGACTAGCGGGAGTCGTCGTTTCTACGAGCAGTACTTC. As protein: CASSTRTSGSRRFYEQYF.

The genes are TRBV5-1 and TRBJ2-6; 7 bases are shared with TRBD2. The CDR3 length is 18 residues. CDR1 SGHRS and CDR2 YFSETQ come from the germline V gene. The junction had 10 bases not matched to a gene; V was cut back by 4 bases and J by 0 bases. CDR3: CASSENPGGSSGANVLTF. Here the CDR3 DNA reads TGCGCCAGCAGCGAAAACCCCGGGGGGAGCTCTGGGGCCAACGTCCTGACTTTC.

This clonotype was observed a few times. The rearrangement joins TRBV5-1 to TRBJ1-1; D is uncertain. CDR3 size: 15 residues. Deletions cut 0 bases from V and 0 bases from J, with 9 bases between. Germline CDR1 SGHRS, CDR2 YFSETQ. This CDR3 reads CASSLESDVNTEAFF. CDR3 nucleotides: TGCGCCAGCAGCTTGGAGTCAGACGTGAACACTGAAGCTTTCTTT.